The 14 T cell receptor beta chains below come from one sample, sequenced in a study of shared clonotypes between healthy human individuals. This table comes from immunoSEQ multiplex PCR, and its TCRdb copy is limited to in-frame clones, with some not included. The profile shows around 2.5 million clones, over 85% of them singletons. The sample was naive CD4+ T cells from PBMCs. Specified subset: CD45RA+ positively selected. The receptor source for this set is a man younger than 35 in good health. Some clones in this sample may be carry-over from other donors' samples.

This rearrangement joins TRBV27 to TRBJ1-1; D remains ambiguous. V lost 8 bases, J lost 3 bases, and 7 bases lay in between. From germline, CDR1 is MNHEY and CDR2 SMNVEV (reference sequence). There are 11 residues in the CDR3. The CDR3 sequence: CASVSYTEAFF. In nucleotides, the CDR3 is TGTGCCAGCGTTTCTTACACTGAAGCTTTCTTT.

The rearrangement joins TRBV10-3 to TRBJ1-3; D is possibly TRBD1 (6 bases). CDR1 is ENHRY, CDR2 SYGVKD, per germline. The CDR3 spans 16 residues. Trimming pared 5 bases from V and 2 bases from J, leaving 16 bases between. CDR3 nucleotide sequence: TGTGCCATCAGTAACAGGGAGTCGGTAACTGGAAACACCATATATTTT. Protein product: CAISNRESVTGNTIYF.

V gene TRBV29-1 combines with J gene TRBJ2-7, with D tentatively TRBD2 (5 bases). The ends were cut back, 2 bases at V and 7 bases at J, with 9 bases in the middle. CDR1 and CDR2 from the germline V gene are SQVTM and ANQGSEA. The CDR3 covers 11 residues. CDR3 DNA sequence: TGCAGCGTTGAACTCGGCGGGGAGCAGTACTTC. It codes for CSVELGGEQYF.

The chain combines TRBV4-1 with TRBJ1-3; TRBD1 agrees at 9 bases. J was trimmed by 1 base and V by 2 bases; bases with no gene match: 9. Germline V gene data show CDR1 as MGHRA and CDR2 as YSYEKL. The CDR3 contains 18 residues. DNA of the CDR3: TGCGCCAGCAGCCAATTTTTTTCCGGGACAGGGTCTGGAAACACCATATATTTT. Protein: CASSQFFSGTGSGNTIYF.

The chain employs TRBV18 and TRBJ2-3, with D unresolved. This CDR3 has 12 amino acids. V lost 2 bases and J 9 bases, leaving 9 bases between the germline ends. Looked up from germline, CDR1 is KGHSH and CDR2 is LQKENI. In DNA, the CDR3 is TGTGCCAGCTCACCAGACGAGGAGACGCAGTATTTT. This translates into CASSPDEETQYF.

The chain employs TRBV7-9 and TRBJ1-5; unclear D gene. This CDR3 spans 14 amino acids. V lost 1 base and J 5 bases, leaving 9 bases between the germline ends. Germline loops: CDR1 SEHNR, CDR2 FQNEAQ (reference sequence). The CDR3 sequence is CASSLGGQDQPQHF. As DNA, the CDR3 is TGTGCCAGCAGCTTAGGAGGGCAGGATCAGCCCCAGCATTTT. Looking up the rest from reference TRBV7-9 and TRBJ1-5 gives the full variable domain: DTGVSQNPRHKITKRGQNVTFRCDPISEHNRLYWYRQTLGQGPEFLTYFQNEAQLEKSRLLSDRFSAERPKGSFSTLEIQRTEQGDSAMYLCASSLGGQDQPQHFGDGTRLSIL.

This clone was seen only once. The V gene is TRBV28, the J gene TRBJ2-1; D perhaps matches TRBD1 (6 bases). The ends were cut back, 2 bases at V and 12 bases at J, with 11 bases in the middle. CDR1 MDHEN and CDR2 SYDVKM come from the germline V gene. The CDR3 runs 12 residues. In DNA, the CDR3 is TGTGCCAGCAGTTTACAAGTGACAGGGCAGTTCTTC. Its translation is CASSLQVTGQFF.

The rearrangement joins TRBV19 to TRBJ2-6; 11 bases are a match to TRBD1. V gave up 3 bases and J gave up 0 bases; unmatched junction bases: 1. This CDR3 is 17 amino acids long. Germline values: CDR1 LNHDA, CDR2 SQIVND (reference sequence). CDR3 sequence (DNA): TGTGCCAGTAGTATGGGACAGGGGGACTCTGGGGCCAACGTCCTGACTTTC. Encoded protein: CASSMGQGDSGANVLTF.

The chain uses TRBV27 and TRBJ2-1; TRBD2 aligns across 7 bases. Losses at the gene ends were 5 bases for V and 0 bases for J; bases not matched to a gene: 4. This CDR3 has 15 residues. Germline lookup yields CDR1 MNHEY and CDR2 SMNVEV (reference sequence). The CDR3 spells CASSNRDYSYNEQFF. In DNA, the CDR3 is TGTGCCAGCAGTAACCGGGACTACTCCTACAATGAGCAGTTCTTC.

This clone was recorded once. This rearrangement joins TRBV7-3 to TRBJ2-5, with D possibly matching TRBD2 (6 bases). This CDR3 region has 15 residues. V lost 1 base and J 4 bases, leaving 13 bases between the germline ends. Germline CDR1 and CDR2: SGHTA and FQGTGA. CDR3: CASSLRPGVPETQYF. The CDR3 DNA reads TGTGCCAGCAGCTTAAGACCGGGGGTCCCAGAGACCCAGTACTTC.

The chain recombines TRBV7-2 with TRBJ2-5, with D unresolved. CDR1 is SGHTA, CDR2 FQGNSA, per germline. The CDR3 totals 14 residues. Trimming stripped 1 base from V and 1 base from J, with 7 bases between. This chain's CDR3 is CASSLGESQETQYF. The DNA for the CDR3 is TGTGCCAGCAGCTTAGGAGAATCCCAAGAGACCCAGTACTTC.

V usage is TRBV11-3 and J usage is TRBJ1-1; D is unclear. The germline gives CDR1 SGHNT, CDR2 YENEEA. Trimming took off 1 base at V and 2 bases at J, with 14 bases between the two ends. The CDR3 has 16 residues. The CDR3 region has the DNA TGTGCCAGCAGCTTAGGGCCCCCCGGCAGCAACACTGAAGCTTTCTTT. Amino acids: CASSLGPPGSNTEAFF.

V and J are TRBV28 and TRBJ2-7; D might be TRBD1 or TRBD2, each matching 5 bases. The V end lost 7 bases, the J end lost 3 bases, and 16 bases lay between the germline ends. The CDR3 is made up of 14 amino acids. The V gene's germline CDR1 is MDHEN and CDR2 SYDVKM. DNA of the CDR3: TGTGCCAGCACGCTAGTCGGGGCCAACTACGAGCAGTACTTC. Translating gives CASTLVGANYEQYF.

About this clone itself: The same CDR3 can be traced to other DNA sequences in this sample. The V gene is TRBV19, the J gene TRBJ2-3; the D gene is possibly TRBD1 (5 bases). V lost 5 bases to trimming and J lost 0 bases, with 6 bases between them. This CDR3 has 13 residues. The V gene's germline CDR1 is LNHDA and CDR2 SQIVND (reference sequence). The CDR3 DNA reads TGTGCCAGTAGTGGGGCGAGCACAGATACGCAGTATTTT. Amino acid sequence: CASSGASTDTQYF.